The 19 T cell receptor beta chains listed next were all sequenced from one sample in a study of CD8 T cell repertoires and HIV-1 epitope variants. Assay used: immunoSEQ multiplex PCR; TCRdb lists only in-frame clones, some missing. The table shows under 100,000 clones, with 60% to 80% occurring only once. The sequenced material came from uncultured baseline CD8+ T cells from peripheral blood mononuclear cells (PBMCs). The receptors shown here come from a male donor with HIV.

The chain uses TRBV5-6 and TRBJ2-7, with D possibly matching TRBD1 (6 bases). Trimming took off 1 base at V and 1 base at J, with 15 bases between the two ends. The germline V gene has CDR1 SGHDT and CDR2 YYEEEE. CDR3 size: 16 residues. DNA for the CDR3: TGTGCCAGCAGCTTGCGACCGGGACAATTGTCCTACGAGCAGTACTTC. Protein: CASSLRPGQLSYEQYF.

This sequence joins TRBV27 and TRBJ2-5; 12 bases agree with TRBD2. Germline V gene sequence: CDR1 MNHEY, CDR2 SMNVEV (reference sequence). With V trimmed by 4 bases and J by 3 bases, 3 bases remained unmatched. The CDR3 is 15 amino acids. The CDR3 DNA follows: TGTGCCAGCAGTTCCTGGACTAGCGGGAAAGAGACCCAGTACTTC. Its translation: CASSSWTSGKETQYF.

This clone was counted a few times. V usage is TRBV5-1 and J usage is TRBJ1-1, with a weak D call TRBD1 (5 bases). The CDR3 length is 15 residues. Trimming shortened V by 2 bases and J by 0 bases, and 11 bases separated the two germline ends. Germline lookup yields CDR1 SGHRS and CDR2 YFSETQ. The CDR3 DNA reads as TGCGCCAGCAGCTTAAACTCGGGGCTGAACACTGAAGCTTTCTTT. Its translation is CASSLNSGLNTEAFF. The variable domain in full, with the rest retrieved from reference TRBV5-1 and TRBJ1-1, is KAGVTQTPRYLIKTRGQQVTLSCSPISGHRSVSWYQQTPGQGLQFLFEYFSETQRNKGNFPGRFSGRQFSNSRSEMNVSTLELGDSALYLCASSLNSGLNTEAFFGQGTRLTVV.

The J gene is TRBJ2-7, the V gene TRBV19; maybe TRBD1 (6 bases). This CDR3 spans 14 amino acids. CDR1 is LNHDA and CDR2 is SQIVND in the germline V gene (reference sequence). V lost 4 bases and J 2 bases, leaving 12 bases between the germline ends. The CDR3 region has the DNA TGTGCCAGTAGTAGGACAGAAGATACCTACGAGCAGTACTTC. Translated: CASSRTEDTYEQYF.

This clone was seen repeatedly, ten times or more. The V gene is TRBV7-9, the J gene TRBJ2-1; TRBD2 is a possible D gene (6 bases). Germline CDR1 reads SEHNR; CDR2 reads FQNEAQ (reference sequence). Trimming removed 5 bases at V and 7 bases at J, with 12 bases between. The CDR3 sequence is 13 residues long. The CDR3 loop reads CASSHGTENEQFF. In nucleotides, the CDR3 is TGTGCCAGCAGCCACGGGACTGAGAATGAGCAGTTCTTC.

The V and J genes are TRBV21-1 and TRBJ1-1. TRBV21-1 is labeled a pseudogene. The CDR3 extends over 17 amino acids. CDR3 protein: CASSKARSGHSGTEAFF. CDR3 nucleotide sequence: TGTGCCAGCAGCAAAGCAAGGTCCGGGCACAGCGGCACTGAAGCTTTCTTT.

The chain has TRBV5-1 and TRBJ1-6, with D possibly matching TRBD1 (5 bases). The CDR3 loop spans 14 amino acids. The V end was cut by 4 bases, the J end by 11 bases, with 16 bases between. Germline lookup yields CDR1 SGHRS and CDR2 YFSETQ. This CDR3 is CASSLEDRTTPLHF. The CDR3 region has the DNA TGCGCCAGCAGCCTAGAAGACAGAACTACACCCCTCCACTTT. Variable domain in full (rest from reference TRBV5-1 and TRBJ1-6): KAGVTQTPRYLIKTRGQQVTLSCSPISGHRSVSWYQQTPGQGLQFLFEYFSETQRNKGNFPGRFSGRQFSNSRSEMNVSTLELGDSALYLCASSLEDRTTPLHFGNGTRLTVT.

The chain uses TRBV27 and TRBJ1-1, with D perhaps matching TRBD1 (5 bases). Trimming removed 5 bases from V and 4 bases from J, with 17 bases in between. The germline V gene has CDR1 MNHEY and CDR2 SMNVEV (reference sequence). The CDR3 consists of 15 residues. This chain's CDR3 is CASSPVLTGVTEAFF. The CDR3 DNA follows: TGTGCCAGCAGTCCGGTTCTTACGGGGGTCACTGAAGCTTTCTTT.

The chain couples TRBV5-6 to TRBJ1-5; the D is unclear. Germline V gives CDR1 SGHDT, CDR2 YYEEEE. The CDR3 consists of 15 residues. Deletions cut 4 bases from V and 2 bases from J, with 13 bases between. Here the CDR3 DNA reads TGTGCCAGCAGCCGCAACAGACCCGGCAATCAGCCCCAGCATTTT. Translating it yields CASSRNRPGNQPQHF. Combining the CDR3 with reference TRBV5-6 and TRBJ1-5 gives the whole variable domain DAGVTQSPTHLIKTRGQQVTLRCSPKSGHDTVSWYQQALGQGPQFIFQYYEEEERQRGNFPDRFSGHQFPNYSSELNVNALLLGDSALYLCASSRNRPGNQPQHFGDGTRLSIL.

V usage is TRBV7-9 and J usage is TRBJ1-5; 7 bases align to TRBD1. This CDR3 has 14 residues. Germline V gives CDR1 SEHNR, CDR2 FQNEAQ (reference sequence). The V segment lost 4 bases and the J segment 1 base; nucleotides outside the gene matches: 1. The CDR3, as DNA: TGTGCCAGCAGCTCACAGGGGAGCAATCAGCCCCAGCATTTT. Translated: CASSSQGSNQPQHF.

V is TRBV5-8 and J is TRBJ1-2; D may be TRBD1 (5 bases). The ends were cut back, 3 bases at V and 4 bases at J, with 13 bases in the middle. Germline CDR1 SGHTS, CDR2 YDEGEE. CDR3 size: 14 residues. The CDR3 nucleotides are TGTGCCAGCAGCTCCGGGACTACCTCCTATGGCTACACCTTC. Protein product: CASSSGTTSYGYTF.

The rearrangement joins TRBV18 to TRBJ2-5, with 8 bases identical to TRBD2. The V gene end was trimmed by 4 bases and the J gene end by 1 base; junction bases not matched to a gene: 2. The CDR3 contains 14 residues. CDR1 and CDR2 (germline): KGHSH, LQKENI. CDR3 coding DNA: TGTGCCAGCTCACTAGCGGGGAGCCAAGAGACCCAGTACTTC. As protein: CASSLAGSQETQYF.

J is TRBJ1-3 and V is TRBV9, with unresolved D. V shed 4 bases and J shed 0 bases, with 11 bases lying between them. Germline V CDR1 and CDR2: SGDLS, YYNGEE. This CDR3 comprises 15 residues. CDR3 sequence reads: CASSPHSGSGNTIYF. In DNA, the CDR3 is TGTGCCAGCAGCCCTCACTCGGGCTCTGGAAACACCATATATTTT.

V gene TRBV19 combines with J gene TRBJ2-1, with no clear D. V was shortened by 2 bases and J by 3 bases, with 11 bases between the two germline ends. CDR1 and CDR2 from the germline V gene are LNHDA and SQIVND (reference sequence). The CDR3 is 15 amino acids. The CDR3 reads CASSIKSNFYNEQFF. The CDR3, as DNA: TGTGCCAGTAGTATAAAATCCAACTTCTACAATGAGCAGTTCTTC.

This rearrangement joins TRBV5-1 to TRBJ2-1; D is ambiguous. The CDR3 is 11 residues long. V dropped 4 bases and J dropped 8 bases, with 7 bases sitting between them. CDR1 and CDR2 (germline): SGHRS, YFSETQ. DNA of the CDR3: TGCGCCAGCAGCGCGTTCTATGAGCAGTTCTTC. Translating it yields CASSAFYEQFF.

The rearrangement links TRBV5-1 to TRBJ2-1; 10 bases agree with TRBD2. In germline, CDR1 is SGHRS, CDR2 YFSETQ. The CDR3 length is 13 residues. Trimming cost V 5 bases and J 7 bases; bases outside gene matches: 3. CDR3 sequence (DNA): TGCGCCAGCAGTCTAGCGGGAGTAAATGAGCAGTTCTTC. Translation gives CASSLAGVNEQFF.

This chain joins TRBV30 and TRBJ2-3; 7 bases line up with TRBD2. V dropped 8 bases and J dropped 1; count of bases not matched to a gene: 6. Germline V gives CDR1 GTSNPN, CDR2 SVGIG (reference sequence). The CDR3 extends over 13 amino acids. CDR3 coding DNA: TGTGCCGTTCGAAGCGGGGGCACAGATACGCAGTATTTT. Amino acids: CAVRSGGTDTQYF.

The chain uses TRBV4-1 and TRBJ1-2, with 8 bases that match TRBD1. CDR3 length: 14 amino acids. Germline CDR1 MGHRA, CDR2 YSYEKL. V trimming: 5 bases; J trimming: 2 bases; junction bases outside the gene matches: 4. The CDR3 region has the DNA TGCGCCAGCAGCGGCGGACAGGGAAACTATGGCTACACCTTC. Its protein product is CASSGGQGNYGYTF.

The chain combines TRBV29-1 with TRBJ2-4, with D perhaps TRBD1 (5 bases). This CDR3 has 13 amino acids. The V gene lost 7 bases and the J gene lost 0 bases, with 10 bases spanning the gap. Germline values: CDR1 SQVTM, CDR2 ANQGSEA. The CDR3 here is CSAGHQAKNIQYF. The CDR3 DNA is TGCAGCGCTGGACACCAAGCCAAAAACATTCAGTACTTC. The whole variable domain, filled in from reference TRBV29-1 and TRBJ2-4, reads SAVISQKPSRDICQRGTSLTIQCQVDSQVTMMFWYRQQPGQSLTLIATANQGSEATYESGFVIDKFPISRPNLTFSTLTVSNMSPEDSSIYLCSAGHQAKNIQYFGAGTRLSVL.